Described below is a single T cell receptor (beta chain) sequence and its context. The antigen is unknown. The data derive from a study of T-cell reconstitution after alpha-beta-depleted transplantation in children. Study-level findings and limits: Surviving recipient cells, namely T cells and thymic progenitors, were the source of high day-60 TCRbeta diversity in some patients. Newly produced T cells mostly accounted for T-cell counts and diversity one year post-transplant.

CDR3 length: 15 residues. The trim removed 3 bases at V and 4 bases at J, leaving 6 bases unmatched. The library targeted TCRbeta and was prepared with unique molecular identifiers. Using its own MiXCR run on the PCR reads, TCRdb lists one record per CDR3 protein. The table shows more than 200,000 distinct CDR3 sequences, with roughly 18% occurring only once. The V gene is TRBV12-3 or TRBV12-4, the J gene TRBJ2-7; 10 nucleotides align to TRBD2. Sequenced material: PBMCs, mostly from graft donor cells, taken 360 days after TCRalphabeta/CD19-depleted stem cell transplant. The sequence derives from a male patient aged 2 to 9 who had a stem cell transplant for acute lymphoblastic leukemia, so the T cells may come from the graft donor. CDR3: CASSFGAGGWYEQYF. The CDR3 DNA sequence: TGTGCCAGCAGTTTTGGAGCGGGGGGGTGGTACGAGCAGTACTTC.